This is a list of T cell receptor beta chains from one sample in a study of blood T cell repertoires in COVID-19. Some clones are missing from TCRdb's copy, which holds only in-frame ones; the method was immunoSEQ multiplex PCR. The sample holds approximately 230,000 clones; 65% to 85% are singletons and the top ten take about 4%. Material: peripheral blood. The receptor source for this set is a woman aged 40 to 50 with active or convalescent COVID-19. Both conserved end residues are part of each CDR3. D genes are given only for firm matches.

. TRBV2 CASSERTMINQPQHF
TRBD2 TRBV4-1 CASSQVGLAGLNEQFF
. TRBV19 CASSTMQGIYEQYF
TRBD1 TRBV27 CASSSTGTGSGRRQYF
TRBD2 TRBV15 CATSRDLSGAYNEQFF
. TRBV5-1 CASGQGGETQYF
. TRBV28 CASIPPDSYEQYF
. TRBV12-3/TRBV12-4 CASRRGNGYTF
TRBD1 TRBV19 CASTLQGQGIDGYTF
TRBD1 TRBV12-5 CASGAPTGGDTQYF
. TRBV5-4 CASSLNRETQYF
. TRBV19 CASSILTVLGNTIYF
. TRBV15 CATSKLRGVSTEAFF
TRBD1 TRBV3-1/TRBV3-2 CASSQDWGQGGGYTF
. TRBV4-1 CASSQDKGGWQETQYF
. TRBV19 CASYYGAGPSGYTF
. TRBV6-6 CASSYSDSITEAFF
TRBD1 TRBV5-6 CASSLSRGPGTEAFF
TRBD1 TRBV5-1 CASSIAGTGVDTQYF
TRBD1 TRBV23-1 CASSHLDRNNEQFF
. TRBV6-5 CASRGLSSYNSPLHF
. TRBV14 CASSRGVTSYNEQFF
TRBD2 TRBV20-1 CSGAGAREQYF
TRBD2 TRBV6-5 CASRGGGTDTQYF
TRBD1 TRBV5-1 CASSFGQGGEKLFF
TRBD1 TRBV7-2 CASRFTGAYEQYF
TRBD1 TRBV5-1 CASSWGQGNTGELFF
. TRBV6-5 CASSYSAVYGYTF
. TRBV18 CASSPGSGILGDTQYF
TRBD2 TRBV4-1 CASSQGLGGSSTDTQYF
. TRBV5-1 CASSYFRGTDTQYF
. TRBV10-3 CAISESSTRQPLHF
TRBD1 TRBV11-2 CASSLRDRLTEAFF
. TRBV11-3 CASSRGPNSGNTIYF
. TRBV4-1 CASSHPRGEGSTEAFF
. TRBV5-5 CASSPLQASSTDTQYF
. TRBV19 CASSIAGNNQPQHF
TRBD1 TRBV2 CASSGTGFRNTIYF
TRBD1 TRBV10-2 CASSPGTGKYGYTF
TRBD1 TRBV19 CASTPDRATGETQYF
. TRBV6-5 CASRTTSDSPLHF
TRBD1 TRBV6-2/TRBV6-3 CASSYGTGVSGEKLFF
. TRBV6-5 CASSYSGGAHEQFF
. TRBV7-3 CASSFTGSAVNEQFF
. TRBV10-3 CAISERESDTQYF
TRBD2 TRBV2 CASKVDGGALDTQYF
. TRBV5-4 CASSPEGGPSYNEQFF
. TRBV7-9 CASYPSKRVNNEQFF
. TRBV30 CAWSVGQTGYTF